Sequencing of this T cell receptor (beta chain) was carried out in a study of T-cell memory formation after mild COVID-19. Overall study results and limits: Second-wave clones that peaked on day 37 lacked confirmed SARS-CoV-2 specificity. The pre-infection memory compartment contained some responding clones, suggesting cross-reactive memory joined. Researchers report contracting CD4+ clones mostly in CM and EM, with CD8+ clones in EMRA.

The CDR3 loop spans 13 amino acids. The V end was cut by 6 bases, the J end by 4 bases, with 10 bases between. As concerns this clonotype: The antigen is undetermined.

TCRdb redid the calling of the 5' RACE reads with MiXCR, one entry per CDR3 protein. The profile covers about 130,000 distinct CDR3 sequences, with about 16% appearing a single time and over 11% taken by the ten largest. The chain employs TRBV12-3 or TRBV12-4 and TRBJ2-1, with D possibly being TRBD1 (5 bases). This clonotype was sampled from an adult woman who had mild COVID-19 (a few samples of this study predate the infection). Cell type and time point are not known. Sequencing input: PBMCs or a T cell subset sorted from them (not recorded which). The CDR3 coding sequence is TGTGCCAGCAGCCTCAGGGTATACAATGAGCAGTTCTTC. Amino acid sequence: CASSLRVYNEQFF.